Below, 16 T cell receptor beta chains from the same sample are listed, as sequenced in a study of blood T cell repertoires in COVID-19. The table came from immunoSEQ multiplex PCR; TCRdb's copy has only in-frame clones and leaves some out. The sample carries 270,000 or so clones, approximately 88% recorded once. The sample was PBMCs or T cells enriched from blood (not recorded which). All receptors come from a middle-aged woman with acute COVID-19.

V is TRBV18 and J is TRBJ1-1; 8 bases are shared with TRBD1. The V segment lost 4 bases and the J segment 3 bases; nucleotides outside the gene matches: 4. There are 14 residues in the CDR3. The germline V gene has CDR1 KGHSH and CDR2 LQKENI. CDR3 protein: CASSLGQGDTEAFF. The CDR3 bases are TGTGCCAGCTCACTCGGACAGGGAGACACTGAAGCTTTCTTT. Drawing the rest from reference TRBV18 and TRBJ1-1, the complete variable domain is NAGVMQNPRHLVRRRGQEARLRCSPMKGHSHVYWYRQLPEEGLKFMVYLQKENIIDESGMPKERFSAEFPKEGPSILRIQQVVRGDSAAYFCASSLGQGDTEAFFGQGTRLTVV.

Only one count was recorded for this clone. The CDR3 DNA follows: TGTGCCAGCAGGGACCCGGGACACCTAGGGGAGACCCAGTACTTC. Translated, it gives CASRDPGHLGETQYF. The chain employs TRBV27 and TRBJ2-5, with D perhaps TRBD1 (6 bases). Germline V gives CDR1 MNHEY, CDR2 SMNVEV (reference sequence). V gave up 6 bases and J gave up 5 bases, with 19 bases separating them. The CDR3 loop spans 15 amino acids.

The rearrangement uses TRBV5-1 and TRBJ1-2; D not resolved. This CDR3 has 16 residues. Deletions cut 4 bases from V and 0 bases from J, with 16 bases between. From germline, CDR1 is SGHRS and CDR2 YFSETQ. The CDR3 is CASSVSVGEANYGYTF. The CDR3 coding sequence is TGCGCCAGCAGCGTCTCCGTCGGGGAAGCTAACTATGGCTACACCTTC.

The chain recombines TRBV25-1 with TRBJ2-1, with 7 bases fitting TRBD2. The junction had 19 bases not matched to a gene; V was cut back by 4 bases and J by 7 bases. This CDR3 region has 18 residues. Germline CDR1 is MGHDK and CDR2 is SYGVNS. The CDR3 loop reads CASSAYRGQSSGRNEQFF. CDR3 DNA sequence: TGTGCCAGCAGTGCGTATCGGGGCCAGAGCTCCGGGAGGAATGAGCAGTTCTTC.

The rearrangement links TRBV7-2 to TRBJ1-5; TRBD1 is a possible D gene (5 bases). The germline CDR1 and CDR2 sequences are SGHTA and FQGNSA. V was cut by 4 bases and J by 4 bases, with 14 bases left in between. The CDR3 sequence is 15 residues long. The CDR3 loop is CASSSGDSRNQPQHF. For the CDR3, the DNA is TGTGCCAGCAGCTCCGGAGACAGCAGGAATCAGCCCCAGCATTTT.

The chain carries TRBV7-9 and TRBJ2-7; TRBD1 matches 7 bases. From germline, CDR1 is SEHNR and CDR2 FQNEAQ (reference sequence). The trim removed 3 bases at V and 7 bases at J, leaving 12 bases unmatched. CDR3 length: 15 residues. The CDR3 loop reads CASSFIGQAEGEQYF. CDR3 coding DNA: TGTGCCAGCAGCTTTATAGGACAGGCAGAGGGTGAGCAGTACTTC.

V is TRBV19 and J is TRBJ1-2; D gene uncertain. The germline gives CDR1 LNHDA, CDR2 SQIVND (reference sequence). V was clipped by 7 bases and J by 5 bases, with 14 bases between them. This CDR3 is 13 amino acids long. The CDR3 region is CASTPLPGYGYTF. CDR3 bases: TGTGCCAGTACCCCATTGCCAGGTTATGGCTACACCTTC.

The rearrangement joins TRBV7-9 to TRBJ1-1, with D maybe TRBD1 (6 bases). From germline, CDR1 is SEHNR and CDR2 FQNEAQ (reference sequence). This CDR3 has 13 amino acids. V was pared by 3 bases and J by 5 bases, with 10 bases between. The CDR3 nucleotides are TGTGCCAGCAGCTTTACAGGGCAGACTGAAGCTTTCTTT. This encodes CASSFTGQTEAFF.

The gene calls are TRBV15 and TRBJ2-1; tentative D call: TRBD2 (5 bases). CDR1 is LNHNV, CDR2 YYDKDF, per germline (reference sequence). Deletions cut 1 base from V and 4 bases from J, with 14 bases between. The CDR3 spans 16 residues. CDR3 bases: TGTGCCACCAGCAGAGGGAATAGCGTAAGGTACAATGAGCAGTTCTTC. As protein: CATSRGNSVRYNEQFF.

The chain couples TRBV5-4 to TRBJ2-2; TRBD2 agrees at 12 bases. The CDR3 spans 18 residues. Germline CDR1 reads SGHNT; CDR2 reads YYREEE (reference sequence). Unmatched junction bases numbered 11, after V lost 4 bases and J lost 4 bases. CDR3 in amino acids: CASSPATSGSHVTGELFF. The CDR3 DNA reads as TGTGCCAGCAGCCCGGCGACTAGCGGGAGCCACGTCACCGGGGAGCTGTTTTTT.

The chain has TRBV5-1 and TRBJ1-2; D perhaps matches TRBD1 (6 bases). CDR3 length equals 16 residues. V lost 0 bases and J 0 bases, leaving 12 bases between the germline ends. Germline assignment: CDR1 SGHRS and CDR2 YFSETQ. Here the CDR3 reads CASSLDSGVTNYGYTF. The CDR3 region has the DNA TGCGCCAGCAGCTTGGATTCAGGGGTAACTAACTATGGCTACACCTTC.

The rearrangement joins TRBV7-9 to TRBJ1-2; weak D call: TRBD1 (6 bases). The CDR3 length is 16 residues. Germline values: CDR1 SEHNR, CDR2 FQNEAQ (reference sequence). V lost 4 bases to trimming and J lost 4 bases, with 19 bases between them. CDR3 sequence: CASSSPGQIRGYGYTF. DNA for the CDR3: TGTGCCAGCAGCTCCCCGGGACAAATTAGAGGCTATGGCTACACCTTC.

The V call is TRBV4-1, the J call TRBJ2-3; D is possibly TRBD1 (6 bases). Germline assignment: CDR1 MGHRA and CDR2 YSYEKL. The CDR3 is made up of 15 amino acids. V lost 1 base and J lost 3, with 11 bases in between. This CDR3 is CASSQVLRGTDTQYF. The CDR3 DNA reads TGCGCCAGCAGCCAAGTTTTGAGGGGGACAGATACGCAGTATTTT.

The V and J genes are TRBV28 and TRBJ1-6; D not certain. Trimming took off 2 bases at V and 8 bases at J, with 10 bases between the two ends. Germline CDR1 MDHEN, CDR2 SYDVKM. CDR3 length equals 14 residues. The CDR3 spells CASSLPGLDSPLHF. The CDR3 DNA sequence: TGTGCCAGCAGTTTACCGGGGTTGGATTCACCCCTCCACTTT. Looking up the rest from reference TRBV28 and TRBJ1-6 gives the full variable domain: DVKVTQSSRYLVKRTGEKVFLECVQDMDHENMFWYRQDPGLGLRLIYFSYDVKMKEKGDIPEGYSVSREKKERFSLILESASTNQTSMYLCASSLPGLDSPLHFGNGTRLTVT.

This clone was detected once. This sequence joins TRBV7-8 and TRBJ2-1, with TRBD1 identical over 8 bases. CDR3 size: 16 residues. V lost 7 bases and J lost 1; bases outside the gene matches: 9. Germline values: CDR1 SGHVS, CDR2 FQNEAQ. The DNA of the CDR3 is TGTGCCAGCACCGACGCTTGGACAGGGTCCTACAATGAGCAGTTCTTC. Translation gives CASTDAWTGSYNEQFF.

CDR3 sequence: CASSLGATLAKNIQYF. In nucleotides, the CDR3 is TGTGCCAGCAGCTTGGGGGCAACCCTAGCCAAAAACATTCAGTACTTC. The chain is built from TRBV5-4 and TRBJ2-4; D unresolved. There are 16 residues in the CDR3. The germline gives CDR1 SGHNT, CDR2 YYREEE (reference sequence). The ends were cut back, 0 bases at V and 0 bases at J, with 10 bases in the middle.